This T cell receptor beta chain was retrieved from a study of cytomegalovirus exposure and HLA in healthy donors. General study findings and limits: Of the V segments, some could not be distinguished, including TRBV6-2 and TRBV6-3, and were excluded. A prior analysis recorded that most TCR beta V segments were productive about 87% or about 30% of the time. A later analysis found TCR association rates differed by HLA locus, highest for DRB1 and lowest for HLA-C.

V dropped 4 bases and J dropped 3; count of bases not matched to a gene: 10. Germline CDR1 reads SGDLS; CDR2 reads YYNGEE. The CDR3 runs to 17 residues. The PCR contained 60 Vbeta and 13 Jbeta primers. The protocol was immunoSEQ multiplex PCR, while the TCRdb copy is restricted to in-frame clones and leaves out a portion. This repertoire shows approximately 290,000 clones, under 90% found once; its top ten account for roughly 0.31%. Healthy donors of bone marrow made up the group. The sample holds a few counts of this clone. Its specificity is unknown. The specimen was PBMCs. This TCR derives from a girl under 10 years old in good health and CMV-seronegative. The chain recombines TRBV9 with TRBJ1-1, with 12 bases that match TRBD1. The CDR3 DNA reads TGTGCCAGCAGCACACCGGGACAGGGGGCAAGTTACACTGAAGCTTTCTTT. The encoded protein is CASSTPGQGASYTEAFF.